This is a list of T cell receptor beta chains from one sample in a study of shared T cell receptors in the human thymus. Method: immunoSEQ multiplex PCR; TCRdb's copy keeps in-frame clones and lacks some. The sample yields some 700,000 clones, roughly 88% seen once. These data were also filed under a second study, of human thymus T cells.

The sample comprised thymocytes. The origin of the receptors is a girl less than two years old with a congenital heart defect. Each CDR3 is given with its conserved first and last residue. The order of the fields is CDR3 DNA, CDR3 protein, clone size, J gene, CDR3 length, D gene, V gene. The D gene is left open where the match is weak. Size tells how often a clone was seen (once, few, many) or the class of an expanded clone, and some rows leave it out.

TGTGCCAGCAGCTCAGTAGACAGGGCATGGACTGAAGCTTTCTTT | CASSSVDRAWTEAFF | . | TRBJ1-1 | 15 | TRBD1 | TRBV5-4
TGTGCCAGCAGCTTCGGGGACTCTGGAAACACCATATATTTT | CASSFGDSGNTIYF | . | TRBJ1-3 | 14 | . | TRBV13
TGTGCCGTTGGCCTTATCATGTCCTGGTCAGGGAACACTGAAGCTTTCTTT | CAVGLIMSWSGNTEAFF | . | TRBJ1-1 | 17 | . | TRBV2
TGTGCCAGCAGTCTGTTTACCTACGAGCAGTACTTC | CASSLFTYEQYF | few | TRBJ2-7 | 12 | . | TRBV6-5
TGTGCCAGCAGTTTTTGGGGAGACAATTCACCCCTCCACTTT | CASSFWGDNSPLHF | . | TRBJ1-6 | 14 | . | TRBV28
TGTGCCAGCAGCTTCGTAGCGGGGCCCCCAGGGACCCAGTACTTC | CASSFVAGPPGTQYF | . | TRBJ2-5 | 15 | TRBD2 | TRBV5-4
TGTGCCAGCAGCGAGTACCAGGGGGCGGACACTGAAGCTTTCTTT | CASSEYQGADTEAFF | . | TRBJ1-1 | 15 | TRBD1 | TRBV5-8
TGTGCCAGCAGCTTTCAGGGGGCGGTAACAGATACGCAGTATTTT | CASSFQGAVTDTQYF | . | TRBJ2-3 | 15 | TRBD1 | TRBV11-1
TGTGCCACAATCTTAGGGGGTCTGGGGGGGAAGGGTGGGGGCACAGATACGCAGTATTTT | CATILGGLGGKGGGTDTQYF | . | TRBJ2-3 | 20 | . | TRBV15
TGTGCCAGCAGCCAAGTTGGGGGGTCCTACGAGCAGTACTTC | CASSQVGGSYEQYF | . | TRBJ2-7 | 14 | . | TRBV4-2
TGTGCCAGCAGCCAACTCAGGGGATCTCACTATGGCTACACCTTC | CASSQLRGSHYGYTF | . | TRBJ1-2 | 15 | . | TRBV14
TGTGCCAGCAGTTTCACAGGGGCGGTCGAACCGAACACTGAAGCTTTCTTT | CASSFTGAVEPNTEAFF | . | TRBJ1-1 | 17 | TRBD1 | TRBV28
TGTGCCAGCAGTTGGGGGCGGCTCTACCAAGAGACCCAGTACTTC | CASSWGRLYQETQYF | . | TRBJ2-5 | 15 | . | TRBV27
TGTGCCAGCAGTGAGGGACAGAGGTATAACTATGGCTACACCTTC | CASSEGQRYNYGYTF | . | TRBJ1-2 | 15 | TRBD1 | TRBV6-1
TGCGCCAGCAGCTTGGAGGGTAGCGGGGGGGCCGGGGGTGAGCAGTTCTTC | CASSLEGSGGAGGEQFF | . | TRBJ2-1 | 17 | TRBD2 | TRBV5-1
TGTGCCAGCAGTCCTCACGACAGGGCCTACAATGAGCAGTTCTTC | CASSPHDRAYNEQFF | . | TRBJ2-1 | 15 | TRBD1 | TRBV28
TGTGCCAGCAGCGTAGACGTAGAACGGGAGGGCGACAGGGGGGATGGCTACACCTTC | CASSVDVEREGDRGDGYTF | . | TRBJ1-2 | 19 | TRBD1 | TRBV9
TGCGCCAGCAGCCCCCGCCGAGGGAACCCTAGCACAGATACGCAGTATTTT | CASSPRRGNPSTDTQYF | . | TRBJ2-3 | 17 | . | TRBV5-1
TGTGCCAGTAGTATAGGGAAGACAGGGACCCTAATAAATCAGCCCCAGCATTTT | CASSIGKTGTLINQPQHF | . | TRBJ1-5 | 18 | TRBD1 | TRBV19
TGTGCCTGGAGTGTTTGTCAGAACGGCTACACCTTC | CAWSVCQNGYTF | . | TRBJ1-2 | 12 | . | TRBV30
TGTGCCAGCAGCTTAGAGCGGGGGCGGGGCGGGGGCACTGAAGCTTTCTTT | CASSLERGRGGGTEAFF | . | TRBJ1-1 | 17 | . | TRBV7-2
TGCGCCAGCCCAACAGGGAAAGATAATGAAAGACTGTTTTTT | CASPTGKDNERLFF | once | TRBJ1-4 | 14 | . | TRBV5-1
TGTGCCAGCAGCCAAGATCCGGGACAGGACTATGGCTACACCTTC | CASSQDPGQDYGYTF | . | TRBJ1-2 | 15 | TRBD1 | TRBV4-2
TGCGCCAGCAGCGATAGATCCTTTCCCTACGAGCAGTACTTC | CASSDRSFPYEQYF | . | TRBJ2-7 | 14 | . | TRBV5-1
TGTGCCAGCAGCCAAGCACAGGGCATCACTGAAGCTTTCTTT | CASSQAQGITEAFF | once | TRBJ1-1 | 14 | . | TRBV14
TGTGCCAGCAGGAGGTCGAGCTCCTACGAGCAGTACTTC | CASRRSSSYEQYF | few | TRBJ2-7 | 13 | . | TRBV27
TGTGCCATCAGTGAACAAGATTTCTATGGCTACACCTTC | CAISEQDFYGYTF | . | TRBJ1-2 | 13 | . | TRBV10-3
TGTGCCAGCAGTTTTAAACGGAGGAGCTCCTACGAGCAGTACTTC | CASSFKRRSSYEQYF | . | TRBJ2-7 | 15 | . | TRBV27
TGTGCCAGCAGTAAAAGACTGCAAGAGACCCAGTACTTC | CASSKRLQETQYF | . | TRBJ2-5 | 13 | . | TRBV6-5
TGTGCCTGGGGGATTTGGCGCAGCCCGGGGGGACTAAAGCAAGAGACCCAGTACTTC | CAWGIWRSPGGLKQETQYF | . | TRBJ2-5 | 19 | TRBD2 | TRBV30
TGTGCCAGTAGTACCCTCCTGGACAGCGGCTACACCTTC | CASSTLLDSGYTF | . | TRBJ1-2 | 13 | . | TRBV19
TGTGCCTGGAGCGCGTACTGGACAGGGGGCTGCGAGCAGTACTTC | CAWSAYWTGGCEQYF | . | TRBJ2-7 | 15 | TRBD1 | TRBV30
TGTGCCAGCAGCCCGGTCGGGGGGGGAGGCTACACCTTC | CASSPVGGGGYTF | . | TRBJ1-2 | 13 | . | TRBV5-4
TGTGCCAGCAGTTTCGAACAGCCCAGTGTCCATGGCTACACCTTC | CASSFEQPSVHGYTF | . | TRBJ1-2 | 15 | . | TRBV27
TGTGCCAGCTCACCTGCGAGGGAATGGGGCACTGAAGCTTTCTTT | CASSPAREWGTEAFF | . | TRBJ1-1 | 15 | . | TRBV18
TGTGCCAGCAGCTTAGACAGGACCTACGAGCAGTACTTC | CASSLDRTYEQYF | . | TRBJ2-7 | 13 | . | TRBV7-9
TGTGCCAGCAGCTTAGTTGGGCACGAGCAGTACTTC | CASSLVGHEQYF | . | TRBJ2-7 | 12 | . | TRBV7-8
TGTGCCAGCAGCACCTCCCACAGGGGGCCCCCCGATGGCTACACCTTC | CASSTSHRGPPDGYTF | . | TRBJ1-2 | 16 | TRBD1 | TRBV7-3
TGTGCCAGTAGTATAAACACCCTAAGGGGGACCCAGTACTTC | CASSINTLRGTQYF | once | TRBJ2-5 | 14 | . | TRBV19
TGTGCCAGCAGGTCCGGGACAGTAACTGAAGCTTTCTTT | CASRSGTVTEAFF | . | TRBJ1-1 | 13 | TRBD1 | TRBV6-6
TGCAGCGTTGACTCCAGCTATGGCTACACCTTC | CSVDSSYGYTF | . | TRBJ1-2 | 11 | . | TRBV29-1
TGTGCCAGCTCACTCGGGACAGGGGCCATCTACGAGCAGTACTTC | CASSLGTGAIYEQYF | . | TRBJ2-7 | 15 | TRBD1 | TRBV18
TGTGCCAGCAGCCCCGGGGAGGCCACCCCGGCCCAAAACATTCAGTACTTC | CASSPGEATPAQNIQYF | once | TRBJ2-4 | 17 | . | TRBV14
TGTGCCAGCAGCTTAGTACGGGCGGGGGCTTCCTACGAGCAGTACTTC | CASSLVRAGASYEQYF | . | TRBJ2-7 | 16 | . | TRBV11-2
TGTGCCAGCAGCCAAAAGGCCCTAGAGGATACGCAGTATTTT | CASSQKALEDTQYF | . | TRBJ2-3 | 14 | . | TRBV14
TGTGCCAGCTCACCCGACGACCCCCAGGGCCTTGGATTCAATCAGCCCCAGCATTTT | CASSPDDPQGLGFNQPQHF | . | TRBJ1-5 | 19 | . | TRBV18
TGCGCCAGCAGCCAAGATAGTGACACCCTTAATCAGCCCCAGCATTTT | CASSQDSDTLNQPQHF | . | TRBJ1-5 | 16 | . | TRBV4-1
TGTGCCAGCAGCTGCGGACAGGGGACAAGCACAGATACGCAGTATTTT | CASSCGQGTSTDTQYF | . | TRBJ2-3 | 16 | TRBD1 | TRBV7-9
TGTGCCAGCAGCTTAGAGAGACAGGATCGGGTGGGACAGGGAGAGTACACCTTC | CASSLERQDRVGQGEYTF | . | TRBJ1-2 | 18 | TRBD1 | TRBV7-2
TGCGCCAGCAGGGACGGGACACAGTATGGCTACACCTTC | CASRDGTQYGYTF | . | TRBJ1-2 | 13 | . | TRBV5-1
TGCGCCAGCAGCTTGGGAACGGGACAGTTCGGTGATCCCGGGGCCAACGTCCTGACTTTC | CASSLGTGQFGDPGANVLTF | once | TRBJ2-6 | 20 | TRBD1 | TRBV5-1
TGTGCCAGCAGCGTAGGCCGGAACTATGGCTACACCTTC | CASSVGRNYGYTF | . | TRBJ1-2 | 13 | . | TRBV9
TGTGCCAGCAGCTCCCGGGACAGCCTACAGCCCCTCTATGGCTACACCTTC | CASSSRDSLQPLYGYTF | . | TRBJ1-2 | 17 | TRBD1 | TRBV7-9
TGTGCCAGCAGTTACCTTGCACAGGGGGCAGGCACTGAAGCTTTCTTT | CASSYLAQGAGTEAFF | . | TRBJ1-1 | 16 | TRBD1 | TRBV6-5
TGTGCCAGCAGCTACTGGGGGAGGGGACACACAGATACGCAGTATTTT | CASSYWGRGHTDTQYF | . | TRBJ2-3 | 16 | . | TRBV7-6
TGTGCCAGCAGCCCCCAGAGGTCCGAGATCACAGATACGCAGTATTTT | CASSPQRSEITDTQYF | . | TRBJ2-3 | 16 | . | TRBV11-2
TGTGCCAGCACTGGGGGGACTGCCTGGGGGATGGGGAAAAATTCACCCCTCCACTTT | CASTGGTAWGMGKNSPLHF | few | TRBJ1-6 | 19 | . | TRBV5-8
TGCGCCAGCAGCCAAGATACCCCGGGACAGGGGTTTTGGGATTCACCCCTCCACTTT | CASSQDTPGQGFWDSPLHF | once | TRBJ1-6 | 19 | TRBD1 | TRBV4-1
TGTGCCAGCAGTCCCCTCTTGGGACTGGGAAATGAAAAACTGTTTTTT | CASSPLLGLGNEKLFF | . | TRBJ1-4 | 16 | . | TRBV25-1
TGTGCCATCAGGGAGGGGAGGGGGCCCCAGCATTTT | CAIREGRGPQHF | . | TRBJ1-5 | 12 | . | TRBV10-3